Listed below are T cell receptor beta chains from one sample, sequenced in a study of tumor and adjacent non-tumor tissue in lung cancer. Via MiXCR, TCRdb re-called the multiplex PCR reads, giving one row per CDR3 protein. The sample has 200,000 to 250,000 distinct CDR3 sequences, around 71% seen once. The sample was lung tumor tissue. The receptor set was obtained from a man aged 55 to 70 with non-small cell lung cancer. CDR3s include the opening cysteine and the closing phenylalanine or tryptophan. Each record gives: J gene, clone size, D gene, V gene, CDR3 DNA, CDR3 protein. A D gene is named only where the DNA matches it firmly. Only part of the rows carry a size: once, few, many, or a class if the clone is expanded.

J: TRBJ1-1; size: NA; D: NA; V: TRBV11-2; DNA: TGTGCCAGTAGCTTAATGCGGAACACTGAAGCTTTCTTT; CDR3: CASSLMRNTEAFF
J: TRBJ2-2; size: NA; D: TRBD2; V: TRBV12-3/TRBV12-4; DNA: TGCGCCAGCACCCGGACTAGTAACACCTGGGAGCTGTTTTTT; CDR3: CASTRTSNTWELFF
J: TRBJ1-2; size: NA; D: NA; V: TRBV20-1; DNA: TGCAGTGCTAGTAGACAGGATGGCTACATCTTC; CDR3: CSASRQDGYIF
J: TRBJ2-2; size: NA; D: NA; V: TRBV4-1; DNA: TGCGCCAGCAGCCAAGTACCTGGGGCGAACACCGGGGAGCAGCTTTTT; CDR3: CASSQVPGANTGEQLF
J: TRBJ1-5; size: once; D: NA; V: TRBV20-1; DNA: TGCAGTGCTAGGCGGGGGGCTGACGATCAGCCCCAGCATTTT; CDR3: CSARRGADDQPQHF
J: TRBJ2-1; size: NA; D: NA; V: TRBV20-1; DNA: TGCAATGCTAGGAACAGGGAAAGGAAAAATGAGCAGTTCTTC; CDR3: CNARNRERKNEQFF
J: TRBJ2-6; size: NA; D: NA; V: TRBV6-1; DNA: TGTGCCAGCAGTGATAGGGACCCTGGGGCCAATGTCCTGACTTTC; CDR3: CASSDRDPGANVLTF
J: TRBJ2-7; size: NA; D: NA; V: TRBV20-1; DNA: TGCACTGCTAGAGACCCCTCAGGGATCTACGTGCAGTACTTC; CDR3: CTARDPSGIYVQYF
J: TRBJ1-5; size: NA; D: NA; V: TRBV20-1; DNA: TGCAGTGCTAGGGCAGGGCCCTATAGCAATCAGCCCCAGCATTTT; CDR3: CSARAGPYSNQPQHF
J: TRBJ2-6; size: NA; D: NA; V: TRBV12-3/TRBV12-4; DNA: TGTATCAGCAGTCCCGGACAAAGTGGGGCCAACGTCCTGACTTTC; CDR3: CISSPGQSGANVLTF
J: TRBJ1-1; size: NA; D: NA; V: TRBV4-2; DNA: TGTGGCAGCAGCCCAGCCTTCACAGTCACCAACACTGAAGCTTTCTTT; CDR3: CGSSPAFTVTNTEAFF
J: TRBJ2-7; size: few; D: TRBD1; V: TRBV6-6; DNA: TGTGCCAGCAGAACACCGGGACAGGGATACGAGCAGTACTTC; CDR3: CASRTPGQGYEQYF
J: TRBJ2-7; size: NA; D: NA; V: TRBV20-1; DNA: TGCAGTGCCGGGGGACAGAGGGCAAACGAGCAGTACTTC; CDR3: CSAGGQRANEQYF